This T cell receptor beta chain came from a study of CD8 T cells in ankylosing spondylitis. Study-level findings and limits: Matched synovial fluid from ankylosing spondylitis patients was reported to be enriched for disease-linked clones. Among TCR beta sequences, a motif of several highly homologous variants appeared characteristic of ankylosing spondylitis blood.

Quantitative 5'-RACE was performed with molecular barcodes, and it yielded the TCR beta libraries. Via MiXCR, TCRdb re-called the 5' RACE reads, giving one row per CDR3 protein. The repertoire holds about 210,000 distinct CDR3 sequences, with 5.5% to 7.5% as singletons. Points on this clonotype: The antigen remains unidentified.

The CDR3 totals 13 residues. Trimming took 5 bases from V and 4 from J, leaving 15 bases between them. Germline CDR1 is SQVTM and CDR2 is ANQGSEA. V usage is TRBV29-1 and J usage is TRBJ2-7; D assignment may be TRBD1 or TRBD2 (5 bases each). The sample was blood, either unsorted or a sorted T cell fraction (not recorded which). This clonotype originated in a male donor with ankylosing spondylitis. CDR3 DNA sequence: TGCAGCGTTCGTGGGGGAACTGGGTACGAGCAGTACTTC. Its protein is CSVRGGTGYEQYF.